These 16 T cell receptor beta chains came from one sample sequenced in a study of blood T cells in healthy people across ages. The second PCR ran about 6 to 12 cycles with a sample-barcoded 5' primer and J-beta primers. TCRdb fed the 5' RACE reads into MiXCR, producing one record per CDR3 protein. In the table there are under 1 million distinct CDR3 sequences, under 45% of which are singletons. Sample: blood. These receptors were taken from a man in his 60s in good health.

This clonotype was detected a few times. The J gene is TRBJ2-5, the V gene TRBV2, with 8 bases fitting TRBD1. The CDR3 has 15 residues. Trimming cost V 1 base and J 5 bases; bases outside gene matches: 6. Germline V gene lookup returns CDR1 SNHLY and CDR2 FYNNEI. In nucleotides, the CDR3 is TGTGCCAGCAGTGAAGGACAGGGGATTTGGGAGACCCAGTACTTC. Encoded protein: CASSEGQGIWETQYF.

The rearrangement links TRBV27 to TRBJ1-5; D not certain. The V gene lost 5 bases and the J gene lost 0 bases, with 11 bases spanning the gap. This CDR3 spans 15 amino acids. Germline CDR1 and CDR2: MNHEY and SMNVEV (reference sequence). The chain's CDR3 is CASSPQTLSNQPQHF. The CDR3 DNA reads TGTGCCAGCAGTCCCCAGACCCTTAGCAATCAGCCCCAGCATTTT.

The chain joins TRBV28 to TRBJ1-1, with D perhaps matching TRBD1 (5 bases). Germline values: CDR1 MDHEN, CDR2 SYDVKM. The ends were cut back, 3 bases at V and 11 bases at J, with 10 bases in the middle. This CDR3 region has 11 residues. This CDR3 is CASSLGRGAFF. In DNA form, the CDR3 reads TGTGCCAGCAGTTTGGGACGTGGCGCTTTCTTT.

This sequence joins TRBV10-3 and TRBJ2-3; 7 nucleotides agree with TRBD2. Germline lookup yields CDR1 ENHRY and CDR2 SYGVKD. CDR3 length: 16 residues. V trimming: 3 bases; J trimming: 1 base; junction bases outside the gene matches: 7. CDR3 coding DNA: TGTGCCATCAGTGACCCACTAGCGCAAGGCACAGATACGCAGTATTTT. Its protein product is CAISDPLAQGTDTQYF.

A word on this clonotype: Since a much larger clone is just one base distant, this may be a read error. CDR3 region: CASSLGQTQSEQYF. Written as DNA, the CDR3 is TGCGCCAGCAGCTTGGGACAGACCCAGAGCGAGCAGTACTTC. The rearrangement joins TRBV5-1 to TRBJ2-4; D is possibly TRBD1 (5 bases). The DNA end favors TRBJ2-7, so the J call may be wrong. This CDR3 is 14 amino acids long. CDR1 SGHRS and CDR2 YFSETQ come from the germline V gene.

The CDR3 bases are TGTGCCAGCAGCTCCCGAGGGCAGGGAGAGCTGTTAGTGACTGAAGCTTTCTTT. It specifies CASSSRGQGELLVTEAFF. The gene calls are TRBV7-2 and TRBJ1-1; perhaps TRBD1 as D (5 bases). The CDR3 consists of 18 residues. V was trimmed by 4 bases and J by 5 bases, leaving 26 bases between them. Germline-derived CDR1 and CDR2 are SGHTA and FQGNSA.

This clonotype was picked up a small number of times. The rearrangement uses TRBV13 and TRBJ1-6; D is unresolved. V lost 11 bases, J lost 7 bases, and 12 bases lay in between. The CDR3 loop spans 12 amino acids. Germline CDR1 and CDR2: PRHDT and FYEKMQ (reference sequence). CDR3 region: CASQIGNSPLHF. The CDR3 bases are TGTGCCTCCCAAATTGGGAATTCACCCCTCCACTTT.

The V call is TRBV6-2 or TRBV6-3, the J call TRBJ2-7; 9 bases agree with TRBD1. CDR3 length equals 15 residues. Germline V CDR1 and CDR2: MNHEY, SVGEGT. The trim removed 4 bases at V and 4 bases at J, leaving 8 bases unmatched. CDR3 in DNA: TGTGCCAGCAGTTTCCCGGGACAGGGAAGGTACGAGCAGTACTTC. Encoded protein: CASSFPGQGRYEQYF.

This sequence joins TRBV7-8 and TRBJ1-2, with 9 bases lining up with TRBD1. The CDR3 has 15 amino acids. With V trimmed by 1 base and J by 4 bases, 4 bases remained unmatched. CDR1 is SGHVS, CDR2 FQNEAQ, per germline. In DNA, the CDR3 is TGTGCCAGCAGCTTAGGGACAGGGGAGTTCTATGGCTACACCTTC. This codes for CASSLGTGEFYGYTF.

The chain joins TRBV2 to TRBJ1-4; no clear D gene. The germline CDR1 and CDR2 sequences are SNHLY and FYNNEI. This CDR3 is 11 amino acids long. Trimming removed 5 bases from V and 5 bases from J, with 3 bases in between. The CDR3 loop is CASSLNEKLFF. CDR3 nucleotides: TGTGCCAGCAGTCTGAATGAAAAACTGTTTTTT.

The genes are TRBV11-3 and TRBJ2-1, with D hard to call. Per the germline V gene, CDR1 is SGHNT and CDR2 is YENEEA. The CDR3 covers 12 residues. Trimming removed 4 bases from V and 8 bases from J, with 9 bases in between. CDR3 in amino acids: CASSSNFDEQFF. CDR3 bases: TGTGCCAGCAGCTCCAATTTTGATGAGCAGTTCTTC.

The gene calls are TRBV11-2 and TRBJ1-2; TRBD1 matches 8 bases. The CDR3 contains 15 residues. Trimming took 4 bases from V and 8 from J; bases not matched to a gene: 12. The germline gives CDR1 SGHAT, CDR2 FQNNGV. CDR3 in DNA: TGTGCCAGCAGCTCACGACGCCTCGGACAGGGCGGCTACACCTTC. Protein sequence: CASSSRRLGQGGYTF.

The chain is built from TRBV2 and TRBJ2-4, with TRBD1 matching over 7 bases. The DNA matches TRBJ2-7 better at its end, which makes the J call doubtful. The CDR3 sequence is 13 residues long. Germline values: CDR1 SNHLY, CDR2 FYNNEI. CDR3 sequence reads: CASSDTGDYEQYF. In DNA form, the CDR3 reads TGTGCCAGCAGTGATACAGGGGACTACGAGCAGTACTTC.

In its sample, this clonotype was seen once. J is TRBJ1-2 and V is TRBV30; D not resolved. V lost 1 base, J lost 2 bases, and 14 bases lay in between. In germline, CDR1 is GTSNPN, CDR2 SVGIG (reference sequence). This CDR3 spans 15 amino acids. The CDR3 nucleotides are TGTGCCTGGAGTGGGCAGGCCTTTATGAACTATGGCTACACCTTC. Translation: CAWSGQAFMNYGYTF.

This clonotype was picked up a small number of times. Relative to the germline gene, one junction end is altered; a read error may explain this. This sequence joins TRBV5-1 and TRBJ2-7, with 9 bases aligning to TRBD1. This CDR3 is built from 16 residues. The germline V gene has CDR1 SGHRS and CDR2 YFSETQ. The CDR3 loop is CASCFALGQGNYEQYF. In nucleotides, the CDR3 is TGCGCCAGCTGCTTCGCTCTTGGACAGGGGAACTACGAGCAGTACTTC.

In its sample, this clonotype was seen a few times. The V gene is TRBV5-1, the J gene TRBJ2-5; 11 nucleotides match TRBD1. The V gene end was trimmed by 0 bases and the J gene end by 4 bases; junction bases not matched to a gene: 5. The CDR3 has 16 residues. Germline V gene data show CDR1 as SGHRS and CDR2 as YFSETQ. CDR3 amino acids: CASSLEGQGAGETQYF. Here the CDR3 DNA reads TGCGCCAGCAGCTTGGAAGGACAGGGGGCTGGAGAGACCCAGTACTTC.